Each of the 18 T cell receptor beta chains below was sequenced from the same sample in a study of OX40 agonist ivuxolimab in advanced cancers. TCRdb keeps only in-frame clones here, not all; method: immunoSEQ multiplex PCR. The data contain some 150,000 clones, 90% of them singletons. This specimen was CD4+ or CD8+ T cells sorted from blood, taken in a trial of the OX40 agonist ivuxolimab. Receptors were obtained from an adult with an advanced solid tumor such as melanoma, head and neck, liver or kidney cancer.

This rearrangement joins TRBV6-5 to TRBJ1-5; D not certain. V was shortened by 5 bases and J by 4 bases, with 12 bases between the two germline ends. The CDR3 consists of 14 residues. Germline CDR1 is MNHEY and CDR2 is SVGAGI. In DNA form, the CDR3 reads TGTGCCAGCAGTGGAAACACGGTTAATCAGCCCCAGCATTTT. This gives the protein CASSGNTVNQPQHF.

V gene TRBV5-1 combines with J gene TRBJ2-5; maybe TRBD2 (5 bases). Looked up from germline, CDR1 is SGHRS and CDR2 is YFSETQ. V was shortened by 1 base and J by 1 base, with 8 bases between the two germline ends. The CDR3 is made up of 14 amino acids. CDR3: CASSLTTTQETQYF. The CDR3 DNA sequence: TGCGCCAGCAGCTTGACGACTACCCAAGAGACCCAGTACTTC. Variable domain in full (rest from reference TRBV5-1 and TRBJ2-5): KAGVTQTPRYLIKTRGQQVTLSCSPISGHRSVSWYQQTPGQGLQFLFEYFSETQRNKGNFPGRFSGRQFSNSRSEMNVSTLELGDSALYLCASSLTTTQETQYFGPGTRLLVL.

This clone was counted a few times. The V call is TRBV28, the J call TRBJ1-4; possible D gene TRBD1, 6 bases. This CDR3 is built from 13 residues. In germline, CDR1 is MDHEN, CDR2 SYDVKM. V lost 3 bases and J 8 bases, leaving 10 bases between the germline ends. The CDR3: CASSLGGREKLFF. The CDR3 DNA sequence: TGTGCCAGCAGTTTGGGGGGGCGGGAAAAACTGTTTTTT.

The chain couples TRBV18 to TRBJ2-1; D is possibly TRBD1 (7 bases). Germline CDR1 is KGHSH and CDR2 is LQKENI. The CDR3 totals 18 residues. The V end was cut by 1 base, the J end by 0 bases, with 16 bases between. CDR3 sequence reads: CASSPRGGGDSSYNEQFF. CDR3 DNA sequence: TGTGCCAGCTCACCACGCGGAGGCGGGGACAGCTCCTACAATGAGCAGTTCTTC.

The rearrangement uses TRBV6-5 and TRBJ2-5; perhaps TRBD1 as D (6 bases). Germline V lookup: CDR1 MNHEY, CDR2 SVGAGI. The V end was cut by 7 bases, the J end by 5 bases, with 11 bases between. The CDR3 is 12 amino acids. This CDR3 is CASKQGSETQYF. The CDR3 coding sequence is TGTGCCAGCAAACAGGGTTCGGAGACCCAGTACTTC.

This chain connects TRBV9 to TRBJ1-4, with D uncertain. CDR1 is SGDLS, CDR2 YYNGEE, per germline. The length of the CDR3 is 12 residues. The ends were cut back, 4 bases at V and 8 bases at J, with 9 bases in the middle. The CDR3: CASSLLGEKLFF. The CDR3 DNA sequence: TGTGCCAGCAGCCTCCTGGGGGAAAAACTGTTTTTT.

The chain couples TRBV7-2 to TRBJ1-5; no clear D. CDR3 length equals 13 residues. Germline CDR1 reads SGHTA; CDR2 reads FQGNSA. Trimming cost V 3 bases and J 0 bases, with 3 bases left between them. CDR3 bases: TGTGCCAGCAGCTTCCCTAGCAATCAGCCCCAGCATTTT. Its protein is CASSFPSNQPQHF.

The CDR3 DNA follows: TGTGCCAGCAGTTTCGGTTTTGGGTACGAGCAGTACTTC. It codes for CASSFGFGYEQYF. The chain carries TRBV28 and TRBJ2-7; D gene unclear. V shed 3 bases and J shed 4 bases, with 10 bases lying between them. The CDR3 has 13 amino acids. Germline V gene sequence: CDR1 MDHEN, CDR2 SYDVKM.

The chain employs TRBV5-1 and TRBJ2-7; the D gene is possibly TRBD2 (6 bases). Germline V CDR1 and CDR2: SGHRS, YFSETQ. This CDR3 spans 13 amino acids. Trimming removed 0 bases from V and 3 bases from J, with 7 bases in between. The CDR3 region has the DNA TGCGCCAGCAGCTTGGAGGGACTCTACGAGCAGTACTTC. The encoded protein is CASSLEGLYEQYF.

The genes are TRBV27 and TRBJ2-1; D might be TRBD1 or TRBD2, each matching 5 bases. The ends were cut back, 0 bases at V and 6 bases at J, with 12 bases in the middle. The germline V gene has CDR1 MNHEY and CDR2 SMNVEV (reference sequence). CDR3 length: 15 amino acids. For the CDR3, the DNA is TGTGCCAGCAGTTTATCGGGGGTCGTTGGCAATGAGCAGTTCTTC. Its protein product is CASSLSGVVGNEQFF.

V gene TRBV5-1 combines with J gene TRBJ1-3; 8 bases agree with TRBD1. This CDR3 spans 17 amino acids. The germline V gene encodes CDR1 SGHRS and CDR2 YFSETQ. V was pared by 1 base and J by 4 bases, with 10 bases of the junction left unmatched. The CDR3 sequence: CASSLSGQGESGNTIYF. Written as DNA, the CDR3 is TGCGCCAGCAGCTTGTCTGGACAGGGAGAATCCGGAAACACCATATATTTT.

This clone has just one count. J is TRBJ2-2 and V is TRBV7-2; D unclear. The V and J ends lost 6 bases and 2 bases respectively, with 13 bases between them. This CDR3 contains 15 residues. Germline values: CDR1 SGHTA, CDR2 FQGNSA. The CDR3 sequence is CASRLQPSNTGELFF. In DNA form, the CDR3 reads TGTGCCAGCAGACTACAACCCTCCAACACCGGGGAGCTGTTTTTT.

This chain joins TRBV5-1 and TRBJ2-5; no clear D gene. The J call is uncertain, as TRBJ2-7 better fits the DNA end. Germline CDR1 is SGHRS and CDR2 is YFSETQ. The CDR3 is made up of 14 amino acids. CDR3 DNA sequence: TGCGCCAGCAGCTTGCTCCCCCCGGGCTACGAGCAGTACTTC. It yields the protein CASSLLPPGYEQYF.

This chain connects TRBV28 to TRBJ2-7, with TRBD2 matching over 8 bases. The V segment lost 5 bases and the J segment 5 bases; nucleotides outside the gene matches: 11. CDR1 and CDR2 from the germline V gene are MDHEN and SYDVKM. The CDR3 consists of 15 residues. CDR3 protein: CASSGAGARDDEQYF. Written as DNA, the CDR3 is TGTGCCAGCAGTGGAGCGGGAGCAAGGGACGACGAGCAGTACTTC.

This clone was counted many times. This chain connects TRBV27 to TRBJ2-7; the D gene is possibly TRBD2 (5 bases). CDR1 and CDR2 (germline): MNHEY, SMNVEV (reference sequence). CDR3 size: 11 residues. The V gene lost 6 bases and the J gene lost 5 bases, with 8 bases spanning the gap. The CDR3 region has the DNA TGTGCCAGCAGCCGAGGGCACGAGCAGTACTTC. It yields the protein CASSRGHEQYF.

The V and J genes are TRBV7-8 and TRBJ1-1; D is unresolved. The CDR3 totals 14 residues. CDR1 is SGHVS and CDR2 is FQNEAQ in the germline V gene. V was clipped by 5 bases and J by 3 bases, with 13 bases between them. CDR3 amino acids: CASSKTWADTEAFF. The CDR3 DNA reads TGTGCCAGCAGCAAGACCTGGGCGGACACTGAAGCTTTCTTT.

CDR3 DNA sequence: TGTGCCAGCAGCCGAGCGGGGCCACGGGAGCAGTTCTTC. It encodes CASSRAGPREQFF. The chain uses TRBV14 and TRBJ2-1; 7 bases agree with TRBD2. The CDR3 spans 13 residues. Germline V gene data show CDR1 as SGHDN and CDR2 as FVKESK. With 4 bases clipped from V and 10 bases from J, the junction kept 7 bases outside the gene matches. Combining the CDR3 with reference TRBV14 and TRBJ2-1 gives the whole variable domain EAGVTQFPSHSVIEKGQTVTLRCDPISGHDNLYWYRRVMGKEIKFLLHFVKESKQDESGMPNNRFLAERTGGTYSTLKVQPAELEDSGVYFCASSRAGPREQFFGPGTRLTVL.

This chain connects TRBV9 to TRBJ2-7; the match to TRBD2 covers 11 bases. After removal of 4 bases from V and 2 bases from J, the junction contained 8 bases not matched to a gene. Germline V gene sequence: CDR1 SGDLS, CDR2 YYNGEE. The length of the CDR3 is 16 residues. The CDR3 spells CASSSSSGRNPYEQYF. In DNA, the CDR3 is TGTGCCAGCAGCTCCTCTAGCGGGAGGAACCCCTACGAGCAGTACTTC.